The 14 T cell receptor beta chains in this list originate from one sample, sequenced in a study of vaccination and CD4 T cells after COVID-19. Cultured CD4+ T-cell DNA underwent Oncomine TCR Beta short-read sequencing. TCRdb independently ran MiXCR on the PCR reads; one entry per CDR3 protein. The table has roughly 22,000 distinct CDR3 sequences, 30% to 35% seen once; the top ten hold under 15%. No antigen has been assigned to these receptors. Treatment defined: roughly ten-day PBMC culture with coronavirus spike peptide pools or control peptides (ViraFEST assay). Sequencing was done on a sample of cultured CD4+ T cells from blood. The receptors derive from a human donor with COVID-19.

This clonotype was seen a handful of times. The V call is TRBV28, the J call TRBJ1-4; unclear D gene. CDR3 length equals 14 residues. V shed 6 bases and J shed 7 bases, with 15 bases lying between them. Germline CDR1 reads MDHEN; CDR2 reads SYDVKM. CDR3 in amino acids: CASSPRPLIEKLFF. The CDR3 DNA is TGTGCCAGCAGCCCCAGGCCACTTATTGAAAAACTGTTTTTT.

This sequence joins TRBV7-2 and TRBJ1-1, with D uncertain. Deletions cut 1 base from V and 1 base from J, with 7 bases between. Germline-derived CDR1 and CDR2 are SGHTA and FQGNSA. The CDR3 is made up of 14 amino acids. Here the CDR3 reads CASSLGRGNTEAFF. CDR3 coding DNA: TGTGCCAGCAGCTTAGGCCGGGGGAACACTGAAGCTTTCTTT.

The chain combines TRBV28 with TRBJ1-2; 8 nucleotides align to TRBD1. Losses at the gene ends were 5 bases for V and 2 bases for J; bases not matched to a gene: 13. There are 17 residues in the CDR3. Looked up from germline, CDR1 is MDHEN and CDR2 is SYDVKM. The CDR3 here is CASSLPGQVIGNYGYTF. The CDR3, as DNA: TGTGCCAGCAGTCTCCCGGGACAGGTTATAGGGAACTATGGCTACACCTTC.

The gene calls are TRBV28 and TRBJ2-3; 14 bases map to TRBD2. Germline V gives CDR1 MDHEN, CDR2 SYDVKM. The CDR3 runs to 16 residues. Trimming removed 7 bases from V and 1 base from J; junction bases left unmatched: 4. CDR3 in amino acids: CASTQGLAGGTDTQYF. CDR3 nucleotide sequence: TGTGCCAGCACCCAGGGACTAGCGGGGGGCACAGATACGCAGTATTTT.

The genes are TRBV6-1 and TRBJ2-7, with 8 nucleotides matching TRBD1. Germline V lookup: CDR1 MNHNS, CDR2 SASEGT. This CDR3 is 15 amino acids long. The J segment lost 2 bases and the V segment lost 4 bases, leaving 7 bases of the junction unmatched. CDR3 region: CASSATWTGPYEQYF. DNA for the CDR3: TGTGCCAGCAGTGCTACTTGGACAGGGCCCTACGAGCAGTACTTC.

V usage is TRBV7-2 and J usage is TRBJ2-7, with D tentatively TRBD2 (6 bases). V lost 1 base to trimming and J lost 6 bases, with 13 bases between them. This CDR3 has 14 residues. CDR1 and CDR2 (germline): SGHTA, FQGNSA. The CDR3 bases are TGTGCCAGCAGCTTAGGGGGCGTGGAGGGCGAGCAGTACTTC. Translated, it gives CASSLGGVEGEQYF.

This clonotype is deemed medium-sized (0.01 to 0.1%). The CDR3 protein is CASSSRQGKSEAFF. As DNA, the CDR3 is TGTGCCAGCAGCTCTAGACAGGGAAAATCTGAAGCTTTCTTT. This chain joins TRBV7-2 and TRBJ1-1; 7 bases fit TRBD1. CDR1 SGHTA and CDR2 FQGNSA come from the germline V gene. The CDR3 is made up of 14 amino acids. J gave up 6 bases and V 4 bases, and 8 bases lay outside the gene matches.

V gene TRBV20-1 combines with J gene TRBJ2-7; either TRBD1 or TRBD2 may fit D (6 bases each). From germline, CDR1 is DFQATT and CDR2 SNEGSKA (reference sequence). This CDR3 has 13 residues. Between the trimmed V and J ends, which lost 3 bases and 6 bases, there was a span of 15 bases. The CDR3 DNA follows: TGCAGTGCTAGGCGAACAGGGACTGGCGAGCAGTACTTC. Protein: CSARRTGTGEQYF.

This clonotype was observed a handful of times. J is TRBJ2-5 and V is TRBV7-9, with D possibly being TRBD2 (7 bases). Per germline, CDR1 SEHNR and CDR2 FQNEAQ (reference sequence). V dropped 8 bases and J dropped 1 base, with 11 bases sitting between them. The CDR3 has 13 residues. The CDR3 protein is CASGRGAQETQYF. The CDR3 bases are TGTGCCAGCGGACGGGGGGCCCAAGAGACCCAGTACTTC.

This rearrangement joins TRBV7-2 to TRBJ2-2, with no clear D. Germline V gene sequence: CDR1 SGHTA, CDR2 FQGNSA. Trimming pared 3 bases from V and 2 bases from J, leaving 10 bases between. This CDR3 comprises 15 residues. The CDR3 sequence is CASSFAGANTGELFF. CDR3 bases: TGTGCCAGCAGCTTCGCAGGAGCTAACACCGGGGAGCTGTTTTTT.

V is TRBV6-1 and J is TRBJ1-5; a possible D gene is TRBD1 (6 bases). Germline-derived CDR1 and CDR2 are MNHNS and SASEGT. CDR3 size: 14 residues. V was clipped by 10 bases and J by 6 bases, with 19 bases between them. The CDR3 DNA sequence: TGTGCCATTCTCCCCTTGACGGGGGCTCAGCCCCAGCATTTT. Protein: CAILPLTGAQPQHF.

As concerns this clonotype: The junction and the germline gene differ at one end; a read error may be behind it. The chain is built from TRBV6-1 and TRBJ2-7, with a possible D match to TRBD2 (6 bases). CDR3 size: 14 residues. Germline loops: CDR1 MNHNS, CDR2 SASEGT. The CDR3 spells CASTLSGLLYEQYF. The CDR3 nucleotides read TGTGCCAGCACCCTTTCGGGACTCCTCTACGAGCAGTACTTT.

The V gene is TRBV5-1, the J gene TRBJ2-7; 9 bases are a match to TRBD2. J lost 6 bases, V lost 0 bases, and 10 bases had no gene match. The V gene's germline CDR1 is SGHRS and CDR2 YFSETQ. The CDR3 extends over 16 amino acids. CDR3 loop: CASSLAVGLAGAEQYF. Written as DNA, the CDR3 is TGCGCCAGCAGCTTGGCAGTTGGCTTAGCGGGGGCCGAGCAGTACTTC.

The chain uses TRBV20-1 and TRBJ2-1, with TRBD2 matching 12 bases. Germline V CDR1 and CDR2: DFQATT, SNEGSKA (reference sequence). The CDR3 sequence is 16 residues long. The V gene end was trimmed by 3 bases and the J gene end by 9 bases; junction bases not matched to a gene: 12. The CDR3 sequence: CSARSRTSGAGSEQFF. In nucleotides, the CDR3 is TGCAGTGCTAGGTCTAGGACTAGCGGGGCTGGGAGTGAGCAGTTCTTC.